The 6 T cell receptor beta chains reported below all come from one sample, sequenced in a study of neurological immune-mediated disorders (dated by TCRdb to between 2018 and 2021). The receptor library was made with 5' RACE. Sequenced on an Illumina HiSeq 2500. TCRdb reprocessing: public reads trimmed at Q25 with fastp, clones called with MiXCR, in-frame beta chains kept. Each record represents a unique CDR3 protein, reported with the most common genes and DNA among its rows. In all, the sample holds 50,000 to 80,000 distinct CDR3 sequences, and 3.5% to 5% of those were seen once. The ten largest clones take up about 6.9% of the sample. The sample comprised PBMCs. Source of these receptors: a young man with multiple sclerosis.

The table lists this clonotype with many counts. This CDR3 reads CSAARAGNYGYTF. CDR3 sequence (DNA): TGCAGTGCCGCCCGGGCTGGAAACTATGGCTACACCTTC. The chain has TRBV20-1 and TRBJ1-2; D not certain. Trimming shortened V by 6 bases and J by 2 bases, and 13 bases separated the two germline ends. Germline loops: CDR1 DFQATT, CDR2 SNEGSKA (reference sequence). CDR3 length: 13 residues.

This clonotype was seen ten or more times. The chain joins TRBV5-1 to TRBJ2-3, with no clear D. The CDR3 loop spans 11 amino acids. Trimming cost V 8 bases and J 4 bases, with 8 bases left between them. The germline V gene has CDR1 SGHRS and CDR2 YFSETQ. The CDR3 bases are TGCGCCAGTAGAGTATCAGATACGCAGTATTTT. Translating gives CASRVSDTQYF. Based on the CDR3 plus reference TRBV5-1 and TRBJ2-3, the full variable domain is KAGVTQTPRYLIKTRGQQVTLSCSPISGHRSVSWYQQTPGQGLQFLFEYFSETQRNKGNFPGRFSGRQFSNSRSEMNVSTLELGDSALYLCASRVSDTQYFGPGTRLTVL.

Ten or more counts support this clonotype. This chain joins TRBV3-1 and TRBJ2-1, with D tentatively TRBD2 (5 bases). Germline V gene data show CDR1 as LGHDT and CDR2 as YNNKEL (reference sequence). The CDR3 loop spans 12 amino acids. The ends were cut back, 5 bases at V and 9 bases at J, with 11 bases in the middle. DNA for the CDR3: TGTGCCAGCAGCGTCACTAGGAGTGAGCAGTTCTTC. Its translation: CASSVTRSEQFF.

Many counts were recorded for this clonotype. The V call is TRBV20-1, the J call TRBJ2-1; 7 nucleotides match TRBD2. The CDR3 consists of 15 residues. Germline trimming cut 5 bases from V and 0 bases from J; bases unmatched to any gene: 7. Germline CDR1 DFQATT, CDR2 SNEGSKA (reference sequence). Here the CDR3 DNA reads TGCAGTGCTCTCCGCGGGGGTAGCTCCTACAATGAGCAGTTCTTC. Translated, it gives CSALRGGSSYNEQFF.

In its sample, this clonotype was seen many times. The chain recombines TRBV24-1 with TRBJ2-7; 7 positions match TRBD1. V lost 9 bases and J lost 0; bases outside the gene matches: 4. This CDR3 is built from 13 residues. Germline V gene sequence: CDR1 KGHDR, CDR2 SFDVKD. CDR3 sequence reads: CATAAGGSYEQYF. CDR3 nucleotides: TGTGCCACCGCAGCAGGGGGCTCCTACGAGCAGTACTTC.

This clonotype was seen many times. The chain links TRBV5-1 to TRBJ2-3, with D unclear. CDR1 is SGHRS, CDR2 YFSETQ, per germline. The V and J ends lost 0 bases and 1 base respectively, with 6 bases between them. This CDR3 is 14 amino acids long. CDR3 DNA sequence: TGCGCCAGCAGCTTGGGGCAGCGCACAGATACGCAGTATTTT. Amino acid sequence: CASSLGQRTDTQYF.